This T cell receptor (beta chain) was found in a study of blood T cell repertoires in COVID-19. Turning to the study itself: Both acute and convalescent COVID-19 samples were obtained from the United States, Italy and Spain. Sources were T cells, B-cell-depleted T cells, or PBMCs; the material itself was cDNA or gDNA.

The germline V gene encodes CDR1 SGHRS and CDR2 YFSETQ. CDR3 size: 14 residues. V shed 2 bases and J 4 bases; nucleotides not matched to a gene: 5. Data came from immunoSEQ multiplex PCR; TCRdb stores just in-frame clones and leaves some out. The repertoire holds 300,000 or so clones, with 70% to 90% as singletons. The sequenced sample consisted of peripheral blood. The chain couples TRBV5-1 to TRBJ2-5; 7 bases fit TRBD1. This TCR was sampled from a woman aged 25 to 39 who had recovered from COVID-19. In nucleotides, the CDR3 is TGCGCCAGCAGCTTCACGACAGGGTTAGAGACCCAGTACTTC. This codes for CASSFTTGLETQYF.